This is a list of T cell receptor beta chains from one sample in a study of early T cells in non-severe SARS-CoV-2 infection. TCRdb reanalysed the 5' RACE reads using MiXCR and keeps one entry per CDR3 protein. The sample contains more than 70,000 distinct CDR3 sequences, approximately 15% of which appear only once. The source material was whole blood. The receptors here all came from an adult who was a healthcare worker with PCR-confirmed SARS-CoV-2 infection or an uninfected control (not recorded which). Both conserved end residues are part of each CDR3. Each record gives: clone size, V gene, D gene, J gene, CDR3 protein, CDR3 DNA. A D gene is named only where the DNA matches it firmly. Clone size is not always given. Where it is, it says once, few, many or a class for expanded clones.

few	TRBV29-1	NA	TRBJ2-5	CSVERQAEETQYF	TGCAGCGTTGAGAGGCAGGCCGAAGAGACCCAGTACTTC
many	TRBV7-7	TRBD2	TRBJ2-3	CASSLGTSADTQYF	TGTGCCAGCAGCCTTGGGACTAGCGCAGATACGCAGTATTTT
many	TRBV7-9	TRBD1	TRBJ1-1	CASSYPWTGGLSLEAFF	TGTGCCAGCAGCTACCCGTGGACAGGGGGCCTGAGTTTGGAAGCTTTCTTT
NA	TRBV18	NA	TRBJ2-2	CASSPALGTGELFF	TGTGCCAGCTCACCAGCCCTGGGCACCGGGGAGCTGTTTTTT
NA	TRBV10-3	TRBD2	TRBJ2-7	CAIRVNSGGPYEQYF	TGTGCCATCAGAGTTAATAGCGGGGGGCCCTACGAGCAGTACTTC
many	TRBV12-5	NA	TRBJ1-1	CASGQGRPDTEAFF	TGTGCTAGTGGCCAAGGTAGGCCAGACACTGAAGCTTTCTTT
many	TRBV18	NA	TRBJ1-4	CASSEQAGDEKLFF	TGTGCCAGCTCAGAACAGGCGGGGGATGAAAAACTGTTTTTT
few	TRBV24-1	NA	TRBJ1-1	CATSDSGQTNTEAFF	TGTGCCACCAGTGATAGTGGACAGACGAACACTGAAGCTTTCTTT
few	TRBV11-2	NA	TRBJ2-1	CASSLGGGEEFF	TGTGCCAGCAGCTTAGGAGGGGGGGAGGAGTTCTTC
few	TRBV3-1	NA	TRBJ2-4	CASSQDLAKNIQYF	TGTGCCAGCAGCCAAGACCTAGCCAAAAACATTCAGTACTTC
few	TRBV12-3/TRBV12-4	TRBD2	TRBJ2-3	CASSPGLAGTDTQYF	TGTGCCAGCAGTCCGGGACTAGCGGGGACAGATACGCAGTATTTT
few	TRBV12-3/TRBV12-4	TRBD1	TRBJ2-2	CASSLDRGRLFF	TGTGCCAGCAGTTTAGACAGGGGGCGGTTGTTTTTT
NA	TRBV29-1	NA	TRBJ1-2	CSATDSNYGYTF	TGCAGCGCCACCGACAGTAACTATGGCTACACCTTC
NA	TRBV2	NA	TRBJ2-1	CASEEASSYNEQFF	TGTGCCAGCGAGGAGGCGAGCTCCTACAATGAGCAGTTCTTC
NA	TRBV2	NA	TRBJ2-5	CASGGHVETQYF	TGTGCCAGCGGAGGACACGTAGAGACCCAGTACTTC
few	TRBV6-4	TRBD1	TRBJ2-2	CASSPGTGITDTGELFF	TGTGCCAGCAGTCCCGGGACAGGGATAACCGACACCGGGGAGCTGTTTTTT
NA	TRBV7-2	NA	TRBJ2-3	CASSPIPTDTQYF	TGTGCCAGCAGCCCTATCCCCACGGATACGCAGTATTTT
few	TRBV30	NA	TRBJ1-2	CAWERDLTYYGYTF	TGTGCCTGGGAACGCGACCTAACATACTATGGCTACACCTTC
few	TRBV7-9	NA	TRBJ2-3	CASSQVERDTQYF	TGTGCCAGCAGTCAGGTCGAGCGAGATACGCAGTATTTT
many	TRBV19	TRBD2	TRBJ2-7	CASSAALAGGSYEQYF	TGTGCCAGTAGTGCAGCGCTAGCGGGGGGTTCCTACGAGCAGTACTTC
once	TRBV12-3/TRBV12-4	TRBD1	TRBJ2-4	CASRQGQGNIQYF	TGTGCCAGCAGACAGGGACAGGGAAACATTCAGTACTTC
few	TRBV6-6	TRBD1	TRBJ1-5	CASSYFGQGASQPQHF	TGTGCCAGCAGTTACTTTGGACAGGGAGCAAGCCAGCCCCAGCATTTT
few	TRBV6-6	NA	TRBJ2-7	CASSSPPDPYEQYF	TGTGCCAGCAGTTCACCCCCCGATCCCTACGAGCAGTACTTC
many	TRBV5-1	NA	TRBJ1-5	CASSLDSNQPQHF	TGCGCCAGCAGCTTGGACAGCAATCAGCCCCAGCATTTT